This record looks at one TCR beta chain sequence and its context. The data were taken from a study of cytomegalovirus exposure and HLA in healthy donors. This PCR relied on a set of 60 Vbeta primers and 13 Jbeta primers. Measured with immunoSEQ multiplex PCR; TCRdb has only the in-frame clones, and not every one. Found here are roughly 250,000 clones, roughly 80% of them singletons; the top ten hold more than 0.3%. The TCR originated in a girl aged 2-9 years in good health and CMV-seronegative. The sequenced sample consisted of PBMCs.

CDR3 in amino acids: CASSFTTVSYEQYF. The CDR3 DNA is TGCGCCAGCAGCTTTACTACGGTTTCCTACGAGCAGTACTTC. The chain employs TRBV5-1 and TRBJ2-7; D uncertain. The V and J ends lost 2 bases and 1 base respectively, with 10 bases between them. The germline V gene encodes CDR1 SGHRS and CDR2 YFSETQ. The CDR3 is 14 amino acids.